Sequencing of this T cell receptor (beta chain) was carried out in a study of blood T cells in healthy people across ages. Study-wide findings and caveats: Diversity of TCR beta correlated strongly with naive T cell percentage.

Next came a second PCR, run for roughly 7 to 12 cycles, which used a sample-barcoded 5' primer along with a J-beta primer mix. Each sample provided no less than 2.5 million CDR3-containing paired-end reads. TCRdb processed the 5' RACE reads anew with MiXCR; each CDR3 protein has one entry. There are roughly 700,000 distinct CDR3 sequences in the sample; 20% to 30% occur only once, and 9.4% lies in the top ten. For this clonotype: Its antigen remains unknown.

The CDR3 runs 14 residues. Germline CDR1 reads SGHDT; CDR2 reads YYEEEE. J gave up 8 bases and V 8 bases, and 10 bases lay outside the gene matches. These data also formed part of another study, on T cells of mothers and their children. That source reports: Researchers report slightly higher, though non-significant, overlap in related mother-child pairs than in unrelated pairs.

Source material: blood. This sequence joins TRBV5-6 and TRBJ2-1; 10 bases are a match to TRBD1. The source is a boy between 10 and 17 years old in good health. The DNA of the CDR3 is TGTGCCAGAGCTCTCGGGACAGGGGAGGATGAGCAGTTCTTC. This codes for CARALGTGEDEQFF.